One and the same sample provided the 12 T cell receptor beta chains below, sequenced in a study of T-cell reconstitution after alpha-beta-depleted transplantation in children. Unique molecular identifiers were used to barcode this TCRbeta library. A single record per CDR3 protein comes from TCRdb applying MiXCR to the PCR reads. This table holds about 540,000 distinct CDR3 sequences, around 17% found once. The material was PBMCs from the stem cell graft donor, obtained from the stem cell graft. All receptors come from a human donor who donated a stem cell graft to a child with acute lymphoblastic leukemia.

V is TRBV5-1 and J is TRBJ2-7; D not resolved. CDR3 size: 13 residues. The V gene lost 1 base and the J gene lost 2 bases, with 7 bases spanning the gap. Germline V CDR1 and CDR2: SGHRS, YFSETQ. CDR3 loop: CASSLLSAYEQYF. The CDR3 nucleotides are TGCGCCAGCAGCTTGTTGTCAGCCTACGAGCAGTACTTC. The variable domain in full, with the rest retrieved from reference TRBV5-1 and TRBJ2-7, is KAGVTQTPRYLIKTRGQQVTLSCSPISGHRSVSWYQQTPGQGLQFLFEYFSETQRNKGNFPGRFSGRQFSNSRSEMNVSTLELGDSALYLCASSLLSAYEQYFGPGTRLTVT.

This clonotype occurred a few times. This rearrangement joins TRBV27 to TRBJ2-7, with D possibly being TRBD2 (5 bases). CDR3 length: 15 residues. The V gene lost 2 bases and the J gene lost 2 bases, with 13 bases spanning the gap. The V gene's germline CDR1 is MNHEY and CDR2 SMNVEV (reference sequence). CDR3 protein: CASSLRGLTPYEQYF. In DNA form, the CDR3 reads TGTGCCAGCAGTTTACGGGGTCTCACTCCCTACGAGCAGTACTTC.

This clonotype came up a few times. The V and J genes are TRBV20-1 and TRBJ1-2; 9 nucleotides agree with TRBD1. The V gene end was trimmed by 1 base and the J gene end by 5 bases; junction bases not matched to a gene: 5. The length of the CDR3 is 14 residues. The germline V gene encodes CDR1 DFQATT and CDR2 SNEGSKA (reference sequence). In DNA form, the CDR3 reads TGCAGTGCTAGAGTGACAGGGGGTGGGTATGGCTACACCTTC. Translation gives CSARVTGGGYGYTF.

Only a few counts were recorded for this clonotype. V gene TRBV6-5 combines with J gene TRBJ1-1; D ambiguous. The CDR3 covers 14 residues. V lost 0 bases and J 5 bases, leaving 10 bases between the germline ends. Germline V gene sequence: CDR1 MNHEY, CDR2 SVGAGI. CDR3 residues: CASSYSSRGTEAFF. For the CDR3, the DNA is TGTGCCAGCAGTTACTCGAGCCGGGGAACTGAAGCTTTCTTT.

This clonotype was seen only a few times. V is TRBV9 and J is TRBJ2-7, with 8 bases aligning to TRBD2. Per germline, CDR1 SGDLS and CDR2 YYNGEE. This CDR3 contains 16 residues. V shed 0 bases, J shed 5 bases, and the junction held 10 bases outside the gene matches. This CDR3 is CASSVEIGRASDEQYF. CDR3 nucleotide sequence: TGTGCCAGCAGCGTAGAGATCGGGAGGGCCTCGGACGAGCAGTACTTC.

V gene TRBV7-6 combines with J gene TRBJ2-1; 8 bases are shared with TRBD2. With 0 bases clipped from V and 7 bases from J, the junction kept 11 bases outside the gene matches. The CDR3 runs to 17 residues. Per the germline V gene, CDR1 is SGHVS and CDR2 is FNYEAQ. For the CDR3, the DNA is TGTGCCAGCAGCTTAGCTGGAGCGGGAGCGGTTATAAATGAGCAGTTCTTC. Translating gives CASSLAGAGAVINEQFF.

This rearrangement joins TRBV7-9 to TRBJ2-5; D gene ambiguous. Germline lookup yields CDR1 SEHNR and CDR2 FQNEAQ (reference sequence). V lost 5 bases and J 3 bases, leaving 13 bases between the germline ends. CDR3 length equals 14 residues. The CDR3 protein is CASSGPEGEETQYF. As DNA, the CDR3 is TGTGCCAGCAGCGGGCCGGAAGGCGAAGAGACCCAGTACTTC.

In this sample, this clonotype turned up a few times. The genes are TRBV5-1 and TRBJ2-7, with 7 bases matching TRBD1. Trimming cost V 4 bases and J 6 bases; bases outside gene matches: 25. The CDR3 length is 19 residues. Per germline, CDR1 SGHRS and CDR2 YFSETQ. The CDR3: CASSPPFPVLKTGQGEQYF. The CDR3 nucleotides are TGCGCCAGCAGCCCTCCCTTTCCCGTCCTAAAGACAGGGCAGGGCGAGCAGTACTTC.

This clonotype was seen once. The chain couples TRBV5-5 to TRBJ2-2; 7 nucleotides agree with TRBD2. CDR1 SGHKS and CDR2 YYEKEE come from the germline V gene (reference sequence). This CDR3 spans 15 amino acids. Trimming at V came to 2 bases and at J to 3 bases, leaving 4 bases not matched to a gene. The CDR3 here is CASSFRLADTGELFF. Here the CDR3 DNA reads TGTGCCAGCAGCTTCAGACTAGCAGACACCGGGGAGCTGTTTTTT. The whole variable domain, remainder taken from reference TRBV5-5 and TRBJ2-2, is DAGVTQSPTHLIKTRGQQVTLRCSPISGHKSVSWYQQVLGQGPQFIFQYYEKEERGRGNFPDRFSARQFPNYSSELNVNALLLGDSALYLCASSFRLADTGELFFGEGSRLTVL.

The DNA for the CDR3 is TGCGCCAGCAGCCAAGGGAAGCTGACGAACTATGGCTACACCTTC. Protein sequence: CASSQGKLTNYGYTF. The V call is TRBV4-1, the J call TRBJ1-2; D call uncertain. Germline CDR1 reads MGHRA; CDR2 reads YSYEKL. This CDR3 has 15 residues. V was trimmed by 1 base and J by 2 bases, leaving 11 bases between them.

This clonotype was detected only a few times. J is TRBJ2-1 and V is TRBV7-8; 7 bases are shared with TRBD2. This CDR3 has 18 amino acids. Germline lookup yields CDR1 SGHVS and CDR2 FQNEAQ. V lost 4 bases to trimming and J lost 0 bases; unmatched junction nucleotides: 12. CDR3 protein: CASSSYYTSESSYNEQFF. DNA for the CDR3: TGTGCCAGCAGCTCGTATTACACTAGCGAGAGCTCCTACAATGAGCAGTTCTTC.

This chain connects TRBV12-3 or TRBV12-4 to TRBJ2-7; 10 positions agree with TRBD1. J lost 5 bases, V lost 6 bases, and 7 bases had no gene match. The CDR3 contains 14 residues. The CDR3 coding sequence is TGTGCCAGCAGCCTCCGGGACAGGGGCCACGAGCAGTACTTC. Translated, it gives CASSLRDRGHEQYF.